This T cell receptor beta chain was captured in a study of PD-L1 blockade in urothelial cancer. In the study overall: Atezolizumab at 1,200 mg intravenously every 3 weeks was started by patients around 2014. The median T cell count in blood samples was around 150,000. Once treatment had started, blood was analyzed at 3 weeks (second dose) and again at 6 weeks.

The sample's time point: pretreatment peripheral blood. The CDR3 loop spans 16 amino acids. Synthetically made TCR analog templates were put into each PCR as spikes. The protocol was immunoSEQ multiplex PCR, while the TCRdb copy is restricted to in-frame clones and leaves out a portion. The data show 40,000 to 60,000 clones, less than 85% seen once. This chain connects TRBV21-1 to TRBJ1-2; no check of the table's D call, TRBD1, against the DNA was made. TRBV21-1 is a known pseudogene. The source is a man aged 65-85 years with urothelial cancer. Material: PBMCs, obtained around atezolizumab (anti-PD-L1) treatment. CDR3 loop: CASSTTSRVANYGYTF. DNA for the CDR3: TGTGCCAGCAGCACAACCAGCAGGGTGGCTAACTATGGCTACACCTTC.